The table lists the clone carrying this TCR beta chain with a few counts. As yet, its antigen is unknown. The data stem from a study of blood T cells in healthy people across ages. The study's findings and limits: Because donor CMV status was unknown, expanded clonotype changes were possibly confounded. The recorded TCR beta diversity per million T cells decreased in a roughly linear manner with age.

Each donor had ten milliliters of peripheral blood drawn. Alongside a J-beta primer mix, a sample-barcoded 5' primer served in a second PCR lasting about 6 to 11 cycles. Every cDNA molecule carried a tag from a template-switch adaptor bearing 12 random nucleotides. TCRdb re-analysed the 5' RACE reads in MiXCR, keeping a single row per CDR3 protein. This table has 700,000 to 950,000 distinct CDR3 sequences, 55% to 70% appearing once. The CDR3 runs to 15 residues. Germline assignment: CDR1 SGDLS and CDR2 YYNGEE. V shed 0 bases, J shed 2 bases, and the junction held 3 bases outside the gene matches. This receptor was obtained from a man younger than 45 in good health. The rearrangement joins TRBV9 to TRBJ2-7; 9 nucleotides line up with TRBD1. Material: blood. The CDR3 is CASSVGGTGTYEQYF. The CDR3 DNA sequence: TGTGCCAGCAGCGTAGGAGGGACAGGGACCTACGAGCAGTACTTC.